This T cell receptor beta chain is from a study of shared clonotypes between healthy human individuals. General study results and limits: Clonotype sharing among donors, it was expected, would be affected by sequencing depth.

Note on this clone: The antigen remains unidentified.

The CDR3 sequence is 16 residues long. V gave up 5 bases and J gave up 5 bases; unmatched junction bases: 9. Germline CDR1 is SGHTA and CDR2 is FQGNSA. Some clones are missing from TCRdb's copy, which holds only in-frame ones; the method was immunoSEQ multiplex PCR. The table includes under 1,100,000 clones, roughly 80% detected once. Source material: memory CD4+ T cells sorted from blood. Subset given: CD45RA-negative fraction. The chain has TRBV7-2 and TRBJ2-2; TRBD2 agrees at 9 bases. This receptor was taken from a man aged 18 to 35 in good health. CDR3 sequence reads: CASSRGAGGGTGELFF. DNA for the CDR3: TGTGCCAGCAGCCGCGGGGCGGGAGGGGGTACCGGGGAGCTGTTTTTT.